What follows are 5 T cell receptor beta chains derived from one specimen sequenced in a study of PD-L1 blockade in urothelial cancer. Data came from immunoSEQ multiplex PCR; TCRdb stores just in-frame clones and leaves some out. In the table there are roughly 45,000 clones, roughly 85% of which are singletons. The time point denotes: peripheral blood 6 weeks after treatment start. The sequenced sample was PBMCs, obtained around atezolizumab (anti-PD-L1) treatment. The receptors derive from a man aged 60-69 years with urothelial cancer.

The chain is built from TRBV6-1 and TRBJ1-2; 8 positions agree with TRBD1. This CDR3 has 13 residues. Per the germline V gene, CDR1 is MNHNS and CDR2 is SASEGT. The V segment lost 4 bases and the J segment 7 bases; nucleotides outside the gene matches: 5. The CDR3, as DNA: TGTGCCAGCAGTGTTGTTCAGGGGGCTGGCTACACCTTC. Translating it yields CASSVVQGAGYTF.

The rearrangement links TRBV6-5 to TRBJ2-7; tentatively, D is TRBD1 (6 bases). There are 13 residues in the CDR3. Trimming shortened V by 4 bases and J by 2 bases, and 9 bases separated the two germline ends. Per the germline V gene, CDR1 is MNHEY and CDR2 is SVGAGI. CDR3 coding DNA: TGTGCCAGCAGTTCCAGACAGGCCTACGAGCAGTACTTC. Amino acid sequence: CASSSRQAYEQYF.

This clone has only a few counts. This chain joins TRBV7-3 and TRBJ2-6; perhaps TRBD1 as D (6 bases). There are 17 residues in the CDR3. CDR1 is SGHTA, CDR2 FQGTGA, per germline. With 4 bases removed from V and 2 bases from J, the gap between germline ends came to 15 bases. CDR3 residues: CASSSGQGLAGANVLTF. CDR3 nucleotide sequence: TGTGCCAGCAGCTCCGGGCAGGGGTTGGCTGGGGCCAACGTCCTGACTTTC.

The J gene is TRBJ1-3, the V gene TRBV10-3; D is undetermined. Germline V gene sequence: CDR1 ENHRY, CDR2 SYGVKD. Trimming stripped 6 bases from V and 0 bases from J, with 6 bases between. The CDR3 runs to 13 residues. The CDR3: CAISPRSGNTIYF. In DNA form, the CDR3 reads TGTGCCATCAGCCCGCGCTCTGGAAACACCATATATTTT.

DNA of the CDR3: TGTGCCAGCAGCTTCGGACAGGGGCCAGGCCACGAGCAGTACTTC. It is translated as CASSFGQGPGHEQYF. The chain carries TRBV11-1 and TRBJ2-7; TRBD1 matches at 9 bases. The germline V gene has CDR1 SGHAT and CDR2 FQDESV (reference sequence). The CDR3 covers 15 residues. Germline trimming cut 3 bases from V and 5 bases from J; bases unmatched to any gene: 8.